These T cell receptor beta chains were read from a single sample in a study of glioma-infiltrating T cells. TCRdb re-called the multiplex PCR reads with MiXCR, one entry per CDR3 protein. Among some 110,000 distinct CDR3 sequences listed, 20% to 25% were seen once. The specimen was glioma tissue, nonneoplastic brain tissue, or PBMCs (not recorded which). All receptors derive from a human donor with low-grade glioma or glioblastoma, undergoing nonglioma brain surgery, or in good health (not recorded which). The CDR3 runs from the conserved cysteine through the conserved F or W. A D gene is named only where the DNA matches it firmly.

CDR3: CASNKQGEGYEQYF; J: TRBJ2-7; D: -; V: TRBV5-1
CDR3: CAITSDRGRRAFF; J: TRBJ1-1; D: TRBD1; V: TRBV10-3
CDR3: CASSYARGEADTQYF; J: TRBJ2-3; D: -; V: TRBV6-6
CDR3: CASTPQIRVGELFF; J: TRBJ2-2; D: -; V: TRBV6-1
CDR3: CASSSSWGDTEAFF; J: TRBJ1-1; D: -; V: TRBV7-2
CDR3: CATSDLGDPINEQFF; J: TRBJ2-1; D: -; V: TRBV24-1
CDR3: CASSSGRRREQYF; J: TRBJ2-7; D: -; V: TRBV5-6
CDR3: CSARDPSRRNQPQHF; J: TRBJ1-5; D: -; V: TRBV20-1
CDR3: CAIRGELATYEQYF; J: TRBJ2-7; D: -; V: TRBV10-3
CDR3: CASNPTGSGSYTDTQYF; J: TRBJ2-3; D: TRBD2; V: TRBV6-1
CDR3: CASSAGQGAVRSPLHF; J: TRBJ1-6; D: TRBD1; V: TRBV7-8
CDR3: CAIGLGSYEQYF; J: TRBJ2-7; D: -; V: TRBV10-3
CDR3: CSVVIQGAIYGYTF; J: TRBJ1-2; D: TRBD1; V: TRBV29-1
CDR3: CASSLNPGTGQETQYF; J: TRBJ2-5; D: TRBD1; V: TRBV7-3
CDR3: CASKSPMNTEAFF; J: TRBJ1-1; D: -; V: TRBV4-2
CDR3: CASSYGSLDGYTF; J: TRBJ1-2; D: -; V: TRBV6-6
CDR3: CASSHGDQETQYF; J: TRBJ2-5; D: -; V: TRBV28
CDR3: CASWQEGNTEAFF; J: TRBJ1-1; D: -; V: TRBV2
CDR3: CAWSPWGRGYEQYF; J: TRBJ2-7; D: -; V: TRBV30
CDR3: CASRRDRGAPLARNTEAFF; J: TRBJ1-1; D: TRBD1; V: TRBV14
CDR3: CSARDRDTLAKNIQYF; J: TRBJ2-4; D: -; V: TRBV20-1
CDR3: CAIRGDGPANYGYTF; J: TRBJ1-2; D: -; V: TRBV10-3
CDR3: CASSQPGLGLNNEQFF; J: TRBJ2-1; D: -; V: TRBV4-1
CDR3: CSAVSQLGTEAFF; J: TRBJ1-1; D: -; V: TRBV20-1
CDR3: CASSQERTDYYEQYF; J: TRBJ2-7; D: -; V: TRBV6-1
CDR3: CASSPPANLNEQFF; J: TRBJ2-1; D: -; V: TRBV18
CDR3: CASSDTNEQFF; J: TRBJ2-1; D: -; V: TRBV25-1
CDR3: CASSQERADYSNQPQHF; J: TRBJ1-5; D: -; V: TRBV4-1
CDR3: CASSRIQETQYF; J: TRBJ2-5; D: -; V: TRBV3-1
CDR3: CAARPGGALSGANVLTF; J: TRBJ2-6; D: -; V: TRBV7-2
CDR3: CASSLSVRDSGNTIYF; J: TRBJ1-3; D: -; V: TRBV7-2
CDR3: CASSQESTSGPYEQYF; J: TRBJ2-7; D: TRBD2; V: TRBV4-3
CDR3: CASRPTSYNEQFF; J: TRBJ2-1; D: -; V: TRBV6-1
CDR3: CASSGQPGLGYNEQFF; J: TRBJ2-1; D: TRBD2; V: TRBV4-1
CDR3: CASSRGYAPDSSPLHF; J: TRBJ1-6; D: -; V: TRBV5-1
CDR3: CASSLSPSQMNTEAFF; J: TRBJ1-1; D: -; V: TRBV5-4
CDR3: CGVDAGGQETQYF; J: TRBJ2-5; D: TRBD1; V: TRBV29-1
CDR3: CASRDGQSWSQPQHF; J: TRBJ1-5; D: -; V: TRBV2
CDR3: CASSPQGLTSYEQYF; J: TRBJ2-7; D: -; V: TRBV7-2
CDR3: CASSYATLKEQYF; J: TRBJ2-7; D: -; V: TRBV6-6
CDR3: CSATGTSGRFNEQYF; J: TRBJ2-7; D: TRBD2; V: TRBV20-1
CDR3: CASSGDSYGYTF; J: TRBJ1-2; D: -; V: TRBV25-1